The clone carrying this T cell receptor (beta chain) was observed a few times. Its antigen remains unidentified. V shed 4 bases and J shed 0 bases, with 7 bases lying between them. Germline-derived CDR1 and CDR2 are LNHDA and SQIVND (reference sequence). The CDR3 contains 14 residues. The TCR library protocol was used to attach unique molecular identifiers. These identifiers were attached to individual cDNA molecules. Each CDR3 protein is one row after TCRdb ran MiXCR on the 5' RACE reads. The repertoire holds tens of thousands of distinct CDR3 sequences, with roughly 4.2% as singletons. These data belong to a study of early T cells in non-severe SARS-CoV-2 infection. General study findings and limits: There was a bias toward anti-spike CD8 responses in VDJdb matching, which missed private and CD4 specificities.

The chain uses TRBV19 and TRBJ1-5; no reliable D call. The sample taken for sequencing was whole blood. This TCR was sampled from an adult who was a healthcare worker with PCR-confirmed SARS-CoV-2 infection or an uninfected control (not recorded which). CDR3: CASSRSYSNQPQHF. The CDR3 DNA is TGTGCCAGTAGTAGGTCCTATAGCAATCAGCCCCAGCATTTT.